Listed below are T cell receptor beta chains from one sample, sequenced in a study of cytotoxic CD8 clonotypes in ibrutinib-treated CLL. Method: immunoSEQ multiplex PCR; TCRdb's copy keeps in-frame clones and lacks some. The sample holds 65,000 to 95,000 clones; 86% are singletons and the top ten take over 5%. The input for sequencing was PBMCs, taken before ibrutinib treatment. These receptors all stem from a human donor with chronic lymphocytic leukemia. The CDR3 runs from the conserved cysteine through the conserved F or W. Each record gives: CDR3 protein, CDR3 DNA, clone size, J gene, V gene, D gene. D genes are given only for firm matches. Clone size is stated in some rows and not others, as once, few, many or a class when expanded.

CDR3: CASSVQVGGYTF; DNA: TGTGCCAGCAGTGTACAGGTGGGGGGCTACACCTTC; size: NA; J: TRBJ1-2; V: TRBV28; D: NA
CDR3: CASSLYRGLNPNEQFF; DNA: TGTGCCAGCAGTTTATACAGGGGGCTCAATCCCAATGAGCAGTTCTTC; size: NA; J: TRBJ2-1; V: TRBV28; D: TRBD1
CDR3: CASSLLPTGGEGYTF; DNA: TGTGCCAGCAGCTTGCTTCCCACAGGTGGGGAAGGCTACACCTTC; size: NA; J: TRBJ1-2; V: TRBV11-3; D: NA
CDR3: CAWKPYSGANVLTF; DNA: TGTGCCTGGAAACCATACTCTGGGGCCAACGTCCTGACTTTC; size: NA; J: TRBJ2-6; V: TRBV30; D: NA
CDR3: CASSSTRGSYNEQFF; DNA: TGTGCCAGCAGCTCGACGAGGGGAAGCTACAATGAGCAGTTCTTC; size: NA; J: TRBJ2-1; V: TRBV11-2; D: NA
CDR3: CASSYYRETGELFF; DNA: TGTGCCAGCAGTTACTACAGGGAGACCGGGGAGCTGTTTTTT; size: NA; J: TRBJ2-2; V: TRBV2; D: NA
CDR3: CASLQNRGLSSGNTIYF; DNA: TGTGCCAGTCTCCAAAACAGGGGGCTTAGCTCTGGAAACACCATATATTTT; size: NA; J: TRBJ1-3; V: TRBV19; D: TRBD1
CDR3: CASTPRTSHTGELFF; DNA: TGTGCCAGCACGCCTCGGACTAGTCACACCGGGGAGCTGTTTTTT; size: NA; J: TRBJ2-2; V: TRBV11-3; D: TRBD2
CDR3: CASNHGVGTDTQYF; DNA: TGTGCCAGCAATCACGGGGTCGGCACAGATACGCAGTATTTT; size: few; J: TRBJ2-3; V: TRBV6-1; D: NA
CDR3: CASSWNGVVTEAFF; DNA: TGTGCCAGCAGTTGGAACGGTGTGGTCACTGAAGCTTTCTTT; size: few; J: TRBJ1-1; V: TRBV27; D: NA
CDR3: CASSLIWGRRGVNEKLFF; DNA: TGTGCCAGCAGTCTCATTTGGGGACGGAGGGGGGTTAATGAAAAACTGTTTTTT; size: NA; J: TRBJ1-4; V: TRBV28; D: NA
CDR3: CASSLSRDFYGYTF; DNA: TGTGCCAGCAGTTTATCCAGGGATTTCTATGGCTACACCTTC; size: NA; J: TRBJ1-2; V: TRBV27; D: NA
CDR3: CASSLSQGYGYTF; DNA: TGTGCCAGCAGTCTTTCTCAGGGGTATGGCTACACCTTC; size: NA; J: TRBJ1-2; V: TRBV2; D: NA
CDR3: CASNIGDRLLLKGKDTQYF; DNA: TGTGCCAGCAACATCGGGGACAGGCTACTTTTGAAGGGCAAAGATACGCAGTATTTT; size: NA; J: TRBJ2-3; V: TRBV11-2; D: TRBD1
CDR3: CASSLSLSGWNTEAFF; DNA: TGTGCCAGCAGTTTATCCCTTTCCGGGTGGAACACTGAAGCTTTCTTT; size: NA; J: TRBJ1-1; V: TRBV27; D: NA
CDR3: CASAGTSLDEQYF; DNA: TGTGCCAGCGCCGGGACTAGCCTCGACGAGCAGTACTTC; size: NA; J: TRBJ2-7; V: TRBV11-3; D: TRBD2
CDR3: CASISGKWDSKTSNYGYTF; DNA: TGTGCCAGCATCTCTGGGAAGTGGGACAGCAAAACTAGTAACTATGGCTACACCTTC; size: NA; J: TRBJ1-2; V: TRBV28; D: TRBD1
CDR3: CAWTQGEGKQPQHF; DNA: TGTGCCTGGACTCAGGGGGAGGGGAAGCAGCCCCAGCATTTT; size: once; J: TRBJ1-5; V: TRBV30; D: TRBD1
CDR3: CASRGSRKRYTEAFF; DNA: TGTGCCAGCAGAGGGAGCAGGAAGAGATACACTGAAGCTTTCTTT; size: NA; J: TRBJ1-1; V: TRBV28; D: NA
CDR3: CASSYGYGRNTEAFF; DNA: TGTGCCAGCAGTTACGGATACGGGAGGAACACTGAAGCTTTCTTT; size: NA; J: TRBJ1-1; V: TRBV6-6; D: NA
CDR3: CSATTRYEQYF; DNA: TGCAGTGCCACAACCCGATACGAGCAGTACTTC; size: NA; J: TRBJ2-7; V: TRBV20-1; D: NA
CDR3: CASSEGLAGQETQYF; DNA: TGTGCCAGCAGCGAGGGTTTGGCGGGACAAGAGACCCAGTACTTC; size: NA; J: TRBJ2-5; V: TRBV9; D: NA
CDR3: CASSLRGMGAGGEKLFF; DNA: TGTGCCAGCAGTTTAAGGGGCATGGGCGCGGGAGGTGAAAAACTGTTTTTT; size: NA; J: TRBJ1-4; V: TRBV7-8; D: NA
CDR3: CASSRGESGLEQYF; DNA: TGTGCCAGCAGCCGCGGGGAATCGGGGCTCGAGCAGTACTTC; size: NA; J: TRBJ2-7; V: TRBV4-2; D: NA
CDR3: CASSVRAASSTEAFF; DNA: TGTGCCAGCAGCGTCCGGGCGGCCAGTAGCACTGAAGCTTTCTTT; size: NA; J: TRBJ1-1; V: TRBV9; D: NA
CDR3: CASSEFGTGAGEQFF; DNA: TGTGCCAGCAGTGAGTTTGGGACAGGGGCTGGAGAGCAGTTCTTC; size: NA; J: TRBJ2-1; V: TRBV6-1; D: TRBD1
CDR3: CASSQENLRQGSTDTQYF; DNA: TGTGCCAGCAGCCAAGAAAATCTACGACAGGGGAGCACAGATACGCAGTATTTT; size: NA; J: TRBJ2-3; V: TRBV4-2; D: TRBD1
CDR3: CANRGHSTGELFF; DNA: TGTGCCAACAGAGGGCATAGCACCGGGGAGCTGTTTTTT; size: NA; J: TRBJ2-2; V: TRBV11-2; D: NA
CDR3: CASSLLRDWGNQPQHF; DNA: TGTGCCAGCAGTTTATTAAGGGACTGGGGCAATCAGCCCCAGCATTTT; size: NA; J: TRBJ1-5; V: TRBV28; D: NA
CDR3: CASSENRAREQFF; DNA: TGTGCCAGCAGTGAAAACAGGGCGAGAGAGCAGTTCTTC; size: NA; J: TRBJ2-1; V: TRBV6-1; D: NA
CDR3: CASTRDTSTGELFF; DNA: TGTGCCAGCACCCGGGACACTTCCACCGGGGAGCTGTTTTTT; size: many; J: TRBJ2-2; V: TRBV5-4; D: NA
CDR3: CASSVAPGNKAYEQYF; DNA: TGTGCCAGCAGCGTAGCTCCCGGTAATAAAGCCTACGAGCAGTACTTC; size: NA; J: TRBJ2-7; V: TRBV9; D: NA
CDR3: CASSEASTGRVNTIYF; DNA: TGTGCCAGCAGTGAAGCGTCCACAGGAAGGGTGAACACCATATATTTT; size: NA; J: TRBJ1-3; V: TRBV6-1; D: NA
CDR3: CASSLVAGYWATSSYEQYF; DNA: TGTGCCAGCAGCTTGGTTGCTGGCTACTGGGCGACCAGCTCCTACGAGCAGTACTTC; size: NA; J: TRBJ2-7; V: TRBV5-5; D: NA
CDR3: CASSPGGGIPAEQYF; DNA: TGTGCCAGCAGCCCCGGGGGCGGTATTCCGGCCGAGCAGTACTTC; size: NA; J: TRBJ2-7; V: TRBV5-4; D: NA
CDR3: CASSQDSDREHQPQHF; DNA: TGCGCCAGCAGCCAAGATTCTGACAGGGAGCATCAGCCCCAGCATTTT; size: few; J: TRBJ1-5; V: TRBV4-1; D: TRBD1
CDR3: CASSSAGGTYEQYF; DNA: TGTGCCAGTAGTTCAGCGGGAGGAACCTACGAGCAGTACTTC; size: few; J: TRBJ2-7; V: TRBV19; D: TRBD2
CDR3: CASSSWAGQPQHF; DNA: TGTGCCAGCAGTTCGTGGGCTGGACAGCCCCAGCATTTT; size: NA; J: TRBJ1-5; V: TRBV27; D: NA
CDR3: CASTQREEDTQYF; DNA: TGTGCCAGCACCCAGCGGGAGGAAGATACGCAGTATTTT; size: NA; J: TRBJ2-3; V: TRBV9; D: TRBD2
CDR3: CASNTNTGELFF; DNA: TGTGCCAGCAATACAAACACCGGGGAGCTGTTTTTT; size: NA; J: TRBJ2-2; V: TRBV6-6; D: NA
CDR3: CASRRDSTDEKLFF; DNA: TGTGCCAGCAGACGGGACAGTACTGATGAAAAACTGTTTTTT; size: NA; J: TRBJ1-4; V: TRBV2; D: TRBD1
CDR3: CASSSGGTLNTEAFF; DNA: TGCGCCAGCAGCTCCGGGGGTACCCTGAACACTGAAGCTTTCTTT; size: NA; J: TRBJ1-1; V: TRBV5-1; D: NA
CDR3: CASSFPGNTIYF; DNA: TGTGCCAGCAGTTTTCCTGGAAACACCATATATTTT; size: NA; J: TRBJ1-3; V: TRBV28; D: NA
CDR3: CASRRTSGRTIYEQYF; DNA: TGTGCCAGCAGGCGGACTAGCGGGAGGACCATATACGAGCAGTACTTC; size: NA; J: TRBJ2-7; V: TRBV2; D: TRBD2
CDR3: CASRLWGADTQYF; DNA: TGTGCCAGCAGGTTGTGGGGGGCCGATACGCAGTATTTT; size: NA; J: TRBJ2-3; V: TRBV27; D: NA
CDR3: CASSQEGLAGRDTQYF; DNA: TGCGCCAGCAGCCAAGAAGGGCTAGCGGGAAGAGATACGCAGTATTTT; size: NA; J: TRBJ2-3; V: TRBV4-1; D: TRBD2
CDR3: CATLSGITDTQYF; DNA: TGTGCCACATTAAGCGGGATCACAGATACGCAGTATTTT; size: NA; J: TRBJ2-3; V: TRBV6-5; D: TRBD2
CDR3: CASSSGGYQETQYF; DNA: TGCGCCAGCAGCTCCGGGGGTTACCAAGAGACCCAGTACTTC; size: NA; J: TRBJ2-5; V: TRBV5-1; D: NA
CDR3: CASSLAASYNEQFF; DNA: TGTGCCAGCAGCCTAGCGGCCTCCTACAATGAGCAGTTCTTC; size: NA; J: TRBJ2-1; V: TRBV11-2; D: TRBD2
CDR3: CARSSGLAGGQETQYF; DNA: TGTGCCAGAAGCTCCGGACTAGCGGGAGGGCAAGAGACCCAGTACTTC; size: once; J: TRBJ2-5; V: TRBV5-3; D: TRBD2
CDR3: CASLDQGSTQYF; DNA: TGTGCCAGCCTGGACCAAGGCTCTACGCAGTATTTT; size: NA; J: TRBJ2-3; V: TRBV11-3; D: NA
CDR3: CASSHQGNQPQHF; DNA: TGTGCCAGCAGTCACCAGGGGAATCAGCCCCAGCATTTT; size: few; J: TRBJ1-5; V: TRBV7-9; D: NA